The 19 T cell receptor beta chains given below trace back to one sample, sequenced in a study of cytomegalovirus exposure and HLA in healthy donors. With 60 Vbeta and 13 Jbeta primers, the PCR was carried out. Clones were sequenced by immunoSEQ multiplex PCR, and TCRdb holds only the in-frame ones, with some missing. The data show 85,000 to 100,000 clones, about 68% seen once. Sequencing was done on a sample of PBMCs. The receptors were gathered from a human donor in good health.

The J gene is TRBJ1-3, the V gene TRBV5-1; perhaps TRBD1 as D (5 bases). The V gene lost 2 bases and the J gene lost 4 bases, with 13 bases spanning the gap. The CDR3 is 15 residues long. Germline V gene data show CDR1 as SGHRS and CDR2 as YFSETQ. The DNA for the CDR3 is TGCGCCAGCAGCTTAGACGCGGCAGGGGGAAACACCATATATTTT. Its translation: CASSLDAAGGNTIYF.

The chain carries TRBV5-4 and TRBJ1-5; TRBD1 might be the D (5 bases). Germline CDR1 is SGHNT and CDR2 is YYREEE (reference sequence). Trimming left V 2 bases short and J 1 base short, with 16 bases between. CDR3 size: 17 residues. In DNA form, the CDR3 reads TGTGCCAGCAGCTTATCGCCTTCCGGGGGAAGCAATCAGCCCCAGCATTTT. It codes for CASSLSPSGGSNQPQHF.

The rearrangement links TRBV4-3 to TRBJ2-7, with D perhaps TRBD1 (6 bases). Germline V gene lookup returns CDR1 LGHNA and CDR2 YSLEER. This CDR3 is 14 amino acids long. Trimming took 1 base from V and 4 from J, leaving 11 bases between them. This CDR3 is CASSQGPQGYEQYF. The DNA for the CDR3 is TGCGCCAGCAGCCAAGGACCCCAGGGGTACGAGCAGTACTTC.

The J gene is TRBJ2-2, the V gene TRBV7-3; 7 bases map to TRBD2. Germline V lookup: CDR1 SGHTA, CDR2 FQGTGA. V dropped 2 bases and J dropped 4; count of bases not matched to a gene: 4. This CDR3 contains 15 residues. The CDR3 loop is CASSLWGGGTGELFF. In nucleotides, the CDR3 is TGTGCCAGCAGCTTATGGGGCGGGGGCACCGGGGAGCTGTTTTTT. The variable domain in full, completed from reference TRBV7-3 and TRBJ2-2, reads GAGVSQTPSNKVTEKGKYVELRCDPISGHTALYWYRQSLGQGPEFLIYFQGTGAADDSGLPNDRFFAVRPEGSVSTLKIQRTERGDSAVYLCASSLWGGGTGELFFGEGSRLTVL.

The genes are TRBV11-2 and TRBJ2-1, with a possible D match to TRBD1 (6 bases). V gave up 3 bases and J gave up 3 bases, with 6 bases separating them. CDR1 and CDR2 (germline): SGHAT, FQNNGV. This CDR3 is built from 13 residues. In DNA form, the CDR3 reads TGTGCCAGCAGCTTGGGACACTACAATGAGCAGTTCTTC. Translating gives CASSLGHYNEQFF.

This clone was observed a handful of times. J is TRBJ2-1 and V is TRBV6-6, with 12 bases lining up with TRBD2. V shed 6 bases and J 6 bases; nucleotides not matched to a gene: 6. Germline CDR1 reads MNHNY; CDR2 reads SVGAGI (reference sequence). This CDR3 is built from 15 residues. In DNA form, the CDR3 reads TGTGCCAGCAGGACCGGGACTAGCGGGTCCAATGAGCAGTTCTTC. Translated: CASRTGTSGSNEQFF.

The rearrangement joins TRBV11-2 to TRBJ1-2, with unresolved D. The CDR3 contains 14 residues. The V gene lost 1 base and the J gene lost 4 bases, with 10 bases spanning the gap. Germline values: CDR1 SGHAT, CDR2 FQNNGV. The CDR3 sequence is CASSLGYIPYGYTF. The CDR3 DNA is TGTGCCAGCAGCTTAGGTTACATCCCCTATGGCTACACCTTC.

In this sample, this clone turned up once. CDR3 coding DNA: TGTGCCAGCAGTGAACAGATCAATCAGCCCCAGCATTTT. Translating gives CASSEQINQPQHF. The rearrangement joins TRBV2 to TRBJ1-5, with D unclear. The germline V and J ends were trimmed by 2 bases and 3 bases, with 5 bases remaining between them. Germline lookup yields CDR1 SNHLY and CDR2 FYNNEI. The CDR3 has 13 amino acids.

This clone has a single count. This sequence joins TRBV5-4 and TRBJ2-2; D may be TRBD1 (5 bases). Trimming removed 10 bases from V and 0 bases from J, with 16 bases in between. This CDR3 comprises 15 residues. CDR1 and CDR2 (germline): SGHNT, YYREEE (reference sequence). In DNA, the CDR3 is TGTGCCGGATCAGGGCAGGGATCGAACACCGGGGAGCTGTTTTTT. Residues: CAGSGQGSNTGELFF.

The sample holds a few counts of this clone. V and J are TRBV6-5 and TRBJ2-3; 7 nucleotides agree with TRBD2. V shed 2 bases and J 8 bases; nucleotides not matched to a gene: 10. Germline CDR1 and CDR2: MNHEY and SVGAGI. The CDR3 consists of 15 residues. The CDR3 DNA sequence: TGTGCCAGCAGTTACCGGGGAGGGAAGGGAGGTACGCAGTATTTT. Amino acids: CASSYRGGKGGTQYF.

V is TRBV7-2 and J is TRBJ2-7; 9 nucleotides align to TRBD1. This CDR3 contains 15 residues. Losses at the gene ends were 4 bases for V and 0 bases for J; bases not matched to a gene: 4. Germline lookup yields CDR1 SGHTA and CDR2 FQGNSA. CDR3 amino acids: CASSSGQGPSYEQYF. CDR3 coding DNA: TGTGCCAGCAGCTCGGGACAGGGACCCTCCTACGAGCAGTACTTC.

This chain joins TRBV7-8 and TRBJ1-5; TRBD1 matches at 7 bases. Germline CDR1 is SGHVS and CDR2 is FQNEAQ. V lost 1 base to trimming and J lost 11 bases; unmatched junction nucleotides: 14. CDR3 size: 16 residues. The CDR3 DNA follows: TGTGCCAGCAGCTTAGATATGGCAGGGGGGAGCAGGGCCCAGCATTTT. It specifies CASSLDMAGGSRAQHF.

The gene calls are TRBV9 and TRBJ1-6; D is perhaps TRBD1 (5 bases). The CDR3 has 16 amino acids. Germline values: CDR1 SGDLS, CDR2 YYNGEE. V lost 0 bases and J 7 bases, leaving 14 bases between the germline ends. Here the CDR3 DNA reads TGTGCCAGCAGCGTAGGGGGGGACCCCTTAAATTCACCCCTCCACTTT. This encodes CASSVGGDPLNSPLHF.

This clone was picked up a small number of times. The chain recombines TRBV15 with TRBJ1-4, with 10 positions matching TRBD1. V gave up 3 bases and J gave up 7 bases; unmatched junction bases: 5. The germline V gene has CDR1 LNHNV and CDR2 YYDKDF (reference sequence). CDR3 size: 15 residues. Here the CDR3 reads CATSRTDRGREKLFF. In nucleotides, the CDR3 is TGTGCCACCAGCAGGACCGACAGGGGGCGTGAAAAACTGTTTTTT.

The V and J genes are TRBV28 and TRBJ1-2; no clear D. V lost 7 bases to trimming and J lost 3 bases, with 18 bases between them. Germline CDR1 MDHEN, CDR2 SYDVKM. CDR3 length: 15 residues. The CDR3 coding sequence is TGTGCCAGCAACAGCAGAGGGTCCGTATACTATGGCTACACCTTC. It is translated as CASNSRGSVYYGYTF.

The rearrangement joins TRBV9 to TRBJ2-1, with a tentative D call TRBD2 (5 bases). This CDR3 has 17 residues. The V gene's germline CDR1 is SGDLS and CDR2 YYNGEE. The V and J ends lost 0 bases and 0 bases respectively, with 13 bases between them. Written as DNA, the CDR3 is TGTGCCAGCAGCGTAGCTGAGGGCAGGAGCTCCTACAATGAGCAGTTCTTC. Encoded protein: CASSVAEGRSSYNEQFF.

This chain links TRBV18 with TRBJ1-5; 7 nucleotides line up with TRBD1. The CDR3 spans 14 residues. CDR1 and CDR2 (germline): KGHSH, LQKENI. V lost 3 bases, J lost 5 bases, and 4 bases stayed unmatched. The CDR3 region has the DNA TGTGCCAGCTCACCGGTAACAGGGGATCAGCCCCAGCATTTT. Protein sequence: CASSPVTGDQPQHF.

CDR3 nucleotides: TGCAGCGTTGGAGGGACCGGGACAGCTATGAACAATGAGCAGTTCTTC. It codes for CSVGGTGTAMNNEQFF. V usage is TRBV29-1 and J usage is TRBJ2-1; TRBD1 agrees at 7 bases. The CDR3 has 16 amino acids. The germline gives CDR1 SQVTM, CDR2 ANQGSEA. Trimming removed 4 bases from V and 5 bases from J; junction bases left unmatched: 14.

This clone has only a few counts. The chain combines TRBV5-1 with TRBJ1-1; D is possibly TRBD1 (5 bases). The CDR3 length is 13 residues. CDR1 SGHRS and CDR2 YFSETQ come from the germline V gene. With 2 bases removed from V and 8 bases from J, the gap between germline ends came to 13 bases. This CDR3 reads CASSFDRTREAFF. The CDR3 DNA reads as TGCGCCAGCAGCTTCGATAGGACAAGAGAAGCTTTCTTT.